The source of this T cell receptor beta chain is a study of blood T cell repertoires in COVID-19. Looking at the study overall: PBMCs, B-cell-depleted T cells, or T cells were the source of the cDNA or gDNA that made up the material.

Authors' data handling: Reference gene primers were amplified, and this amplification served to estimate nucleated cell counts. Data came from immunoSEQ multiplex PCR; TCRdb stores just in-frame clones and leaves some out. The DNA gave D and trimming, while V, J and clone size come from that table. The top ten clones hold about 13% of a sample with tens of thousands of clones, 88% of them seen once. The CDR3 spans 14 residues. Trimming cost V 2 bases and J 3 bases; bases outside gene matches: 4. The germline CDR1 and CDR2 sequences are GTSNPN and SVGIG (reference sequence). This TCR was recovered from a human donor with active COVID-19. The donor label of this sample is uncertain. The specimen sequenced was peripheral blood. V is TRBV30 and J is TRBJ1-5; 7 bases match TRBD1. In DNA form, the CDR3 reads TGTGCCTGGAGTAGGGACAGTTTCAATCAGCCCCAGCATTTT. Translated, it gives CAWSRDSFNQPQHF.